This TCR beta chain appears in the sequencing data of a study of molecular identifiers for immune sequencing clone quantification. Regarding the study as a whole: Jurkat TCR RNA spiked in from one cell reportedly remained identifiable amid about a million naive cells.

It was with previously described methods and listed TCR primers that bulk TCR libraries were made. Via MiXCR, TCRdb re-called the PCR reads, giving one row per CDR3 protein. The sample lists around 100,000 distinct CDR3 sequences; 35% were seen once. The germline V gene has CDR1 SEHNR and CDR2 FQNEAQ (reference sequence). V gave up 3 bases and J gave up 3 bases, with 9 bases separating them. The CDR3 has 14 residues. Naive CD8 T cells were sorted as CD8+CD4-CCR7+CD45RA+. Worth noting for this clonotype: Antigen unknown.

The TCR comes from a human donor in good health. Some libraries in this study had Jurkat cell RNA spiked in. This chain joins TRBV7-9 and TRBJ2-4; no definite D call. Material for sequencing was naive CD8+ T cells from blood, with Jurkat cell RNA spiked in. The subset was: FACS-sorted CD8+CD4-CCR7+CD45RA+ naive T cells. The CDR3 loop is CASSFLMDKNIQYF. The DNA for the CDR3 is TGTGCCAGCAGCTTCCTTATGGACAAAAACATTCAGTACTTC.